This entry lists 32 T cell receptor beta chains sequenced from one sample in a study of T cells in localized non-small cell lung cancer. Sequencing used immunoSEQ multiplex PCR; TCRdb keeps in-frame clones, though not all of them. The table lists 130,000 or so clones, about 89% of them singletons, with approximately 1.7% in the top ten. Source: peripheral blood, taken before any cancer treatment. The receptor set was obtained from a female donor of 60 years or more with stage I lung adenocarcinoma.

Comments on this clone: This specimen includes other DNA sequences encoding the same CDR3. For the CDR3, the DNA is TGTGCCAGCAGCGGTAGCGGGAGGGTGTACGAGCAGTACTTC. Encoded protein: CASSGSGRVYEQYF. The chain recombines TRBV9 with TRBJ2-7; 11 nucleotides match TRBD2. The CDR3 sequence is 14 residues long. Germline lookup yields CDR1 SGDLS and CDR2 YYNGEE. Unmatched junction bases numbered 3, after V lost 3 bases and J lost 4 bases. The complete variable domain, with remaining parts taken from reference TRBV9 and TRBJ2-7, reads DSGVTQTPKHLITATGQRVTLRCSPRSGDLSVYWYQQSLDQGLQFLIQYYNGEERAKGNILERFSAQQFPDLHSELNLSSLELGDSALYFCASSGSGRVYEQYFGPGTRLTVT.

V gene TRBV11-3 combines with J gene TRBJ2-7, with D hard to call. Germline V gene lookup returns CDR1 SGHNT and CDR2 YENEEA. This CDR3 has 13 amino acids. V was shortened by 3 bases and J by 6 bases, with 12 bases between the two germline ends. CDR3 DNA sequence: TGTGCCAGCAGCTTGGGCTCTACGGGCGAGCAGTACTTC. Translation gives CASSLGSTGEQYF.

This clone appeared a few times. The CDR3 nucleotides are TGTGCCAGCAGGGGTTTACGCTATGGCTACACCTTC. It specifies CASRGLRYGYTF. The J gene is TRBJ1-2, the V gene TRBV2; D gene ambiguous. Germline V gene data show CDR1 as SNHLY and CDR2 as FYNNEI. V lost 6 bases and J 4 bases, leaving 9 bases between the germline ends. This CDR3 spans 12 amino acids.

This rearrangement joins TRBV5-1 to TRBJ1-3; D ambiguous. V shed 0 bases and J shed 3 bases, with 1 base lying between them. Germline assignment: CDR1 SGHRS and CDR2 YFSETQ. CDR3 length: 12 amino acids. In nucleotides, the CDR3 is TGCGCCAGCAGCTTGGATGGAAACACCATATATTTT. This translates into CASSLDGNTIYF.

The J gene is TRBJ1-5, the V gene TRBV7-8, with D maybe TRBD1 (6 bases). Germline-derived CDR1 and CDR2 are SGHVS and FQNEAQ. V was shortened by 5 bases and J by 4 bases, with 15 bases between the two germline ends. This CDR3 has 15 residues. The CDR3 spells CASSPLGGGNQPQHF. As DNA, the CDR3 is TGTGCCAGCAGCCCCCTGGGAGGGGGGAATCAGCCCCAGCATTTT.

V gene TRBV28 combines with J gene TRBJ1-3; D is possibly TRBD1 (6 bases). Trimming stripped 8 bases from V and 0 bases from J, with 11 bases between. The CDR3 runs to 14 residues. The V gene's germline CDR1 is MDHEN and CDR2 SYDVKM. The CDR3 here is CASHRASSGNTIYF. CDR3 sequence (DNA): TGTGCCAGCCACAGGGCTAGCTCTGGAAACACCATATATTTT.

V is TRBV6-5 and J is TRBJ2-1, with 9 bases identical to TRBD1. This CDR3 region has 14 residues. J lost 7 bases, V lost 5 bases, and 6 bases had no gene match. CDR1 is MNHEY, CDR2 SVGAGI, per germline. CDR3 in DNA: TGTGCCAGCAGTGGGGACAGGGTACAGAATGAGCAGTTCTTC. Amino acid sequence: CASSGDRVQNEQFF.

The CDR3 nucleotides read TGTGCCTGCCAGGGCCCTACGGGCCTTGGCTACACCTTC. It yields the protein CACQGPTGLGYTF. V is TRBV30 and J is TRBJ1-2, with a tentative D call TRBD1 (5 bases). This CDR3 is 13 amino acids long. V was cut by 6 bases and J by 7 bases, with 18 bases left in between. Germline values: CDR1 GTSNPN, CDR2 SVGIG (reference sequence).

V usage is TRBV5-1 and J usage is TRBJ1-2, with 7 nucleotides matching TRBD1. Germline assignment: CDR1 SGHRS and CDR2 YFSETQ. Unmatched junction bases numbered 3, after V lost 3 bases and J lost 7 bases. The CDR3 has 12 residues. This CDR3 reads CASSYDRVGYTF. The CDR3 DNA is TGCGCCAGCAGCTACGACAGGGTTGGCTACACCTTC.

CDR3 loop: CASSLELAGRYEQYF. CDR3 DNA sequence: TGCGCCAGCAGCTTGGAGTTAGCGGGGCGTTACGAGCAGTACTTC. The rearrangement uses TRBV5-1 and TRBJ2-7; 8 bases fit TRBD2. From germline, CDR1 is SGHRS and CDR2 YFSETQ. With 0 bases clipped from V and 4 bases from J, the junction kept 6 bases outside the gene matches. The CDR3 spans 15 residues.

In its sample, this clone was seen once. The chain carries TRBV5-5 and TRBJ2-7; D gene ambiguous. V lost 0 bases and J lost 3, with 10 bases in between. Germline V lookup: CDR1 SGHKS, CDR2 YYEKEE (reference sequence). The CDR3 extends over 14 amino acids. The CDR3, as DNA: TGTGCCAGCAGCTTGGCCTCCCTTCTCTACGAGCAGTACTTC. This encodes CASSLASLLYEQYF. The complete variable domain, with remaining parts taken from reference TRBV5-5 and TRBJ2-7, reads DAGVTQSPTHLIKTRGQQVTLRCSPISGHKSVSWYQQVLGQGPQFIFQYYEKEERGRGNFPDRFSARQFPNYSSELNVNALLLGDSALYLCASSLASLLYEQYFGPGTRLTVT.

The CDR3 sequence is CATDGGEAGEQYF. In nucleotides, the CDR3 is TGTGCCACCGACGGAGGGGAAGCGGGCGAGCAGTACTTC. The V gene is TRBV27, the J gene TRBJ2-7; tentative D call: TRBD2 (6 bases). CDR3 length equals 13 residues. V was cut by 10 bases and J by 6 bases, with 19 bases left in between. Germline V gives CDR1 MNHEY, CDR2 SMNVEV (reference sequence).

This clone has a single count. The chain links TRBV6-5 to TRBJ2-6; D is unclear. V was cut by 0 bases and J by 4 bases, with 7 bases left in between. Germline V gives CDR1 MNHEY, CDR2 SVGAGI. CDR3 length: 15 amino acids. CDR3 amino acids: CASSYSRSGANVLTF. The CDR3 DNA reads TGTGCCAGCAGTTACTCCCGCTCGGGGGCCAACGTCCTGACTTTC.

J is TRBJ1-4 and V is TRBV9; 7 nucleotides align to TRBD1. Trimming removed 2 bases from V and 8 bases from J; junction bases left unmatched: 9. Germline assignment: CDR1 SGDLS and CDR2 YYNGEE. The CDR3 extends over 15 amino acids. Here the CDR3 reads CASSVQGGSAEKLFF. In nucleotides, the CDR3 is TGTGCCAGCAGCGTGCAGGGGGGGTCAGCGGAAAAACTGTTTTTT.

The V call is TRBV13, the J call TRBJ1-5, with D hard to call. Germline CDR1 and CDR2: PRHDT and FYEKMQ (reference sequence). The CDR3 loop spans 14 amino acids. Between the trimmed V and J ends, which lost 2 bases and 0 bases, there was a span of 5 bases. The CDR3 sequence is CASSLRGSNQPQHF. Here the CDR3 DNA reads TGTGCCAGCAGCTTACGGGGTAGCAATCAGCCCCAGCATTTT.

V gene TRBV20-1 combines with J gene TRBJ1-5; D gene ambiguous. CDR3 length: 9 residues. In germline, CDR1 is DFQATT, CDR2 SNEGSKA (reference sequence). This CDR3 is CSPYQPQHF. Here the CDR3 DNA reads TGCAGCCCATATCAGCCCCAGCATTTT.

The rearrangement uses TRBV25-1 and TRBJ1-1; maybe TRBD1 (5 bases). The ends were cut back, 5 bases at V and 3 bases at J, with 10 bases in the middle. CDR3 length equals 13 residues. Germline assignment: CDR1 MGHDK and CDR2 SYGVNS. Here the CDR3 DNA reads TGTGCCAGCAGTAATGGGGCCGACACTGAAGCTTTCTTT. It codes for CASSNGADTEAFF.

In this sample, this clone turned up a few times. Other DNA sequences within the sample encode an identical CDR3. This chain links TRBV30 with TRBJ2-1, with TRBD2 as a possible D gene (7 bases). Germline CDR1 and CDR2: GTSNPN and SVGIG (reference sequence). This CDR3 is 15 amino acids long. Trimming took off 1 base at V and 5 bases at J, with 15 bases between the two ends. This chain's CDR3 is CAWSGRGRGHNEQFF. In DNA, the CDR3 is TGTGCCTGGAGTGGTCGGGGGCGGGGGCACAATGAGCAGTTCTTC.

The chain carries TRBV28 and TRBJ1-5; 10 positions match TRBD1. Germline V lookup: CDR1 MDHEN, CDR2 SYDVKM. The CDR3 is 14 residues long. J was trimmed by 6 bases and V by 6 bases; bases with no gene match: 5. The CDR3 region is CASSLGQGGQPQHF. CDR3 DNA sequence: TGTGCCAGCAGCCTCGGACAGGGGGGTCAGCCCCAGCATTTT.

This chain's CDR3 is CASSISQGSNQPQHF. DNA for the CDR3: TGTGCCAGTAGTATATCCCAGGGTAGCAATCAGCCCCAGCATTTT. The V and J genes are TRBV19 and TRBJ1-5; D is possibly TRBD1 (5 bases). Germline V lookup: CDR1 LNHDA, CDR2 SQIVND (reference sequence). V lost 2 bases, J lost 0 bases, and 8 bases lay in between. CDR3 length equals 15 residues.

This chain uses TRBV30 with TRBJ1-6; 7 bases map to TRBD1. Germline lookup yields CDR1 GTSNPN and CDR2 SVGIG (reference sequence). The V and J ends lost 4 bases and 9 bases, in that order; junction bases with no gene match: 6. This CDR3 has 13 residues. CDR3 nucleotides: TGTGCCTGGACCGGCAGGGGGGGTTCACCCCTCCACTTT. Protein sequence: CAWTGRGGSPLHF.

The V call is TRBV11-2, the J call TRBJ1-2; D possibly corresponds to TRBD1 (5 bases). The CDR3 consists of 14 residues. Germline V gene data show CDR1 as SGHAT and CDR2 as FQNNGV. Trimming left V 5 bases short and J 4 bases short, with 14 bases between. CDR3 amino acids: CASSKRYQGYGYTF. The CDR3 bases are TGTGCCAGCAGCAAGAGGTACCAGGGCTATGGCTACACCTTC.

J is TRBJ1-3 and V is TRBV6-6; D is uncertain. Trimming removed 10 bases from V and 0 bases from J, with 10 bases in between. This CDR3 is 13 amino acids long. CDR1 is MNHNY, CDR2 SVGAGI, per germline (reference sequence). In DNA, the CDR3 is TGTGCCACCCACCTCCTCTCTGGAAACACCATATATTTT. Protein sequence: CATHLLSGNTIYF.

The chain has TRBV5-6 and TRBJ2-5, with 8 bases identical to TRBD1. After removal of 3 bases from V and 0 bases from J, the junction contained 4 bases not matched to a gene. CDR3 length: 15 residues. Looked up from germline, CDR1 is SGHDT and CDR2 is YYEEEE. Here the CDR3 reads CASSWGQEYQETQYF. For the CDR3, the DNA is TGTGCCAGCAGCTGGGGACAGGAGTACCAAGAGACCCAGTACTTC.

The chain joins TRBV10-3 to TRBJ2-7; unclear D gene. The CDR3 length is 13 residues. Germline V lookup: CDR1 ENHRY, CDR2 SYGVKD. Deletions cut 6 bases from V and 12 bases from J, with 21 bases between. The CDR3 nucleotides read TGTGCCATCAGCCAAAGCTCCCAGGACCGATTGTACTTC. Translating it yields CAISQSSQDRLYF.

The chain has TRBV5-1 and TRBJ2-7; D perhaps matches TRBD2 (6 bases). Germline CDR1 is SGHRS and CDR2 is YFSETQ. The CDR3 contains 14 residues. V lost 4 bases and J lost 7, with 18 bases in between. The CDR3 reads CASSVARGTEEQYF. CDR3 nucleotide sequence: TGCGCCAGCAGCGTAGCTCGGGGGACCGAGGAGCAGTACTTC.

J is TRBJ2-5 and V is TRBV6-5, with D perhaps TRBD2 (6 bases). CDR1 and CDR2 (germline): MNHEY, SVGAGI. V was clipped by 4 bases and J by 4 bases, with 13 bases between them. This CDR3 has 14 residues. For the CDR3, the DNA is TGTGCCAGCAGTTCGGTACTAGCCGGAGAGACCCAGTACTTC. As protein: CASSSVLAGETQYF.

The J gene is TRBJ2-1, the V gene TRBV5-1; 12 nucleotides line up with TRBD1. The J segment lost 6 bases and the V segment lost 2 bases, leaving 15 bases of the junction unmatched. CDR3 size: 19 residues. Germline V gives CDR1 SGHRS, CDR2 YFSETQ. CDR3 in amino acids: CASSFRDRGLGNGPNEQFF. The CDR3 bases are TGCGCCAGCAGCTTCCGGGACAGGGGGCTAGGGAACGGCCCCAATGAGCAGTTCTTC.

The V call is TRBV21-1, the J call TRBJ2-4; the table's D call, TRBD2, has no DNA check behind it. TRBV21-1 is labeled a pseudogene. This CDR3 is built from 15 residues. This CDR3 is CASSKLARGANIQYF. The CDR3 nucleotides are TGTGCCAGCAGCAAACTCGCACGCGGGGCAAACATTCAGTACTTC.

V and J are TRBV10-3 and TRBJ2-7; TRBD1 aligns across 9 bases. The CDR3 is 15 residues long. The V gene end was trimmed by 10 bases and the J gene end by 0 bases; junction bases not matched to a gene: 10. Germline V lookup: CDR1 ENHRY, CDR2 SYGVKD. In DNA, the CDR3 is TGTGCCACCACCGGGACAGGGAAGAGCTCCTACGAGCAGTACTTC. Amino acid sequence: CATTGTGKSSYEQYF.

The chain is built from TRBV5-1 and TRBJ1-5, with D possibly matching TRBD1 (5 bases). Trimming removed 6 bases at V and 0 bases at J, with 7 bases between. The CDR3 sequence is 13 residues long. The V gene's germline CDR1 is SGHRS and CDR2 YFSETQ. This chain's CDR3 is CASIRVSNQPQHF. The CDR3 DNA follows: TGCGCCAGCATCAGGGTTAGCAATCAGCCCCAGCATTTT.

The chain employs TRBV5-8 and TRBJ2-1; the D is unclear. CDR1 SGHTS and CDR2 YDEGEE come from the germline V gene. V lost 0 bases, J lost 3 bases, and 16 bases lay in between. The CDR3 runs 17 residues. The CDR3 coding sequence is TGTGCCAGCAGCTTGGATGGTGAATCAGGCTTCTACAATGAGCAGTTCTTC. It specifies CASSLDGESGFYNEQFF.